The 3 T cell receptor beta chains in this list originate from one sample, sequenced in a study of T-cell memory formation after mild COVID-19. TCRdb re-derived calls from the 5' RACE reads in MiXCR, one entry per CDR3 protein. This table has roughly 300,000 distinct CDR3 sequences, 8% to 9% appearing once. The sample was PBMCs or a T cell subset sorted from them (not recorded which). The source of these receptors is a man aged 18 to 30 who had mild COVID-19 (a few samples of this study predate the infection). Cell type and time point are not known.

The table lists this clonotype with a few counts. This CDR3 reads CASSHSGTYEQYV. The CDR3 coding sequence is TGTGCCAGCAGTCACTCGGGGACGTACGAGCAGTACGTC. V gene TRBV27 combines with J gene TRBJ2-7, with D tentatively TRBD1 or TRBD2 (5 bases each). Trimming removed 5 bases at V and 4 bases at J, with 12 bases between. The CDR3 extends over 13 amino acids. The V gene's germline CDR1 is MNHEY and CDR2 SMNVEV (reference sequence).

The chain employs TRBV7-6 and TRBJ2-5, with 7 positions matching TRBD1. The germline V gene has CDR1 SGHVS and CDR2 FNYEAQ. V lost 5 bases to trimming and J lost 5 bases; unmatched junction nucleotides: 5. The CDR3 contains 13 residues. Written as DNA, the CDR3 is TGTGCCAGCAGCCAGACAGGGATGGAGACCCAGTACTTC. This encodes CASSQTGMETQYF.

This clonotype showed up just a few times. The CDR3 here is CASSKDGYEQYV. The CDR3 nucleotides read TGTGCCAGCAGTAAAGACGGCTACGAGCAGTACGTC. The genes are TRBV12-3 or TRBV12-4 and TRBJ2-7; D gene ambiguous. V dropped 5 bases and J dropped 3 bases, with 8 bases sitting between them. CDR3 length equals 12 residues.